This T cell receptor beta chain was identified in a study of blood T cell repertoires in COVID-19. Study-level information: Specimens from acute and convalescent COVID-19 originated in the United States, Italy and Spain.

The germline V gene has CDR1 MGHDK and CDR2 SYGVNS. This CDR3 has 14 residues. The trim removed 1 base at V and 7 bases at J, leaving 5 bases unmatched. Clones were sequenced by immunoSEQ multiplex PCR, and TCRdb holds only the in-frame ones, with some missing. The table records under 200,000 clones, approximately 81% of them present only once. The receptor was derived from a man between 18 and 29 years old with active or convalescent COVID-19. The rearrangement uses TRBV25-1 and TRBJ1-1; 8 nucleotides line up with TRBD1. Sequencing was performed on peripheral blood. CDR3 sequence reads: CASSESPGTGEAFF. As DNA, the CDR3 is TGTGCCAGCAGTGAATCCCCCGGGACAGGTGAAGCTTTCTTT.